What follows are 21 T cell receptor beta chains derived from one specimen sequenced in a study of radiotherapy plus CTLA-4 blockade in lung cancer (dated by TCRdb to the late 2010s). The library was produced with the immunoSEQ multiplex PCR assay. TCRdb took over this immuneACCESS table, retaining in-frame rearrangements with V and J assigned. Such tables are incomplete; in checked studies, under half of the missing clones stem from an unresolved V gene, and the remainder is unexplained. A total of over 100,000 clones appear in this sample, more than 75% of them only once. 3.3% of the sample is taken by the ten largest. Here the sequenced sample was peripheral blood, taken from a patient treated with radiotherapy plus ipilimumab. These receptors were obtained from a human donor with non-small cell lung cancer that progressed on radiotherapy plus ipilimumab. Some clones in this sample may be carry-over from other donors' samples.

This clone was detected once. This chain uses TRBV7-9 with TRBJ2-2, with D uncertain. Germline V CDR1 and CDR2: SEHNR, FQNEAQ (reference sequence). There are 15 residues in the CDR3. V lost 1 base to trimming and J lost 4 bases, with 10 bases between them. The CDR3 region is CASSLGWDGTGELFF. The CDR3 DNA follows: TGTGCCAGCAGCTTAGGGTGGGATGGCACCGGGGAGCTGTTTTTT.

The DNA of the CDR3 is TGTGCCAGCAGCGGCGCAGAGGGACACCCCAACTACGAGCAGTACTTC. Translating it yields CASSGAEGHPNYEQYF. This rearrangement joins TRBV5-4 to TRBJ2-7, with TRBD1 as a possible D gene (6 bases). Trimming pared 4 bases from V and 3 bases from J, leaving 20 bases between. The CDR3 consists of 16 residues. The germline gives CDR1 SGHNT, CDR2 YYREEE (reference sequence).

This chain connects TRBV19 to TRBJ2-4; tentative D call: TRBD2 (7 bases). V was cut by 5 bases and J by 8 bases, with 10 bases left in between. The CDR3 has 12 amino acids. CDR1 is LNHDA and CDR2 is SQIVND in the germline V gene (reference sequence). CDR3 residues: CASSQGRDIQYF. The CDR3 coding sequence is TGTGCCAGTAGTCAGGGGAGGGACATTCAGTACTTC.

This chain connects TRBV10-3 to TRBJ2-1, with 11 bases lining up with TRBD2. The germline V gene encodes CDR1 ENHRY and CDR2 SYGVKD. After removal of 7 bases from V and 2 bases from J, the junction contained 7 bases not matched to a gene. This CDR3 has 16 amino acids. This CDR3 is CAITPLAGGTYNEQFF. CDR3 nucleotides: TGTGCCATCACCCCTCTAGCGGGGGGAACCTACAATGAGCAGTTCTTC.

The chain carries TRBV19 and TRBJ2-7; 10 nucleotides agree with TRBD1. The CDR3 is 16 residues long. The V and J ends lost 3 bases and 3 bases, in that order; junction bases with no gene match: 8. The germline CDR1 and CDR2 sequences are LNHDA and SQIVND (reference sequence). This CDR3 is CASSMRGTGALYEQYF. The CDR3 nucleotides read TGTGCCAGTAGTATGAGGGGGACAGGGGCCCTCTACGAGCAGTACTTC.

The rearrangement links TRBV7-9 to TRBJ1-1; D gene unclear. This CDR3 is built from 14 residues. The germline V and J ends were trimmed by 2 bases and 3 bases, with 10 bases remaining between them. The V gene's germline CDR1 is SEHNR and CDR2 FQNEAQ (reference sequence). CDR3 protein: CASSLHVPYTEAFF. The CDR3 nucleotides read TGTGCCAGCAGCTTACATGTCCCCTACACTGAAGCTTTCTTT. Supplemented by reference TRBV7-9 and TRBJ1-1, the full variable domain reads DTGVSQNPRHKITKRGQNVTFRCDPISEHNRLYWYRQTLGQGPEFLTYFQNEAQLEKSRLLSDRFSAERPKGSFSTLEIQRTEQGDSAMYLCASSLHVPYTEAFFGQGTRLTVV.

The chain recombines TRBV2 with TRBJ2-2, with TRBD1 matching 9 bases. CDR1 is SNHLY and CDR2 is FYNNEI in the germline V gene. CDR3 length: 15 amino acids. J lost 4 bases, V lost 9 bases, and 9 bases had no gene match. The CDR3 loop reads CARNTGTGLTGELFF. CDR3 nucleotides: TGTGCCAGAAACACCGGGACAGGGCTCACCGGGGAGCTGTTTTTT.

This chain uses TRBV29-1 with TRBJ2-5; tentative D call: TRBD2 (5 bases). CDR3 length equals 14 residues. Germline V gene sequence: CDR1 SQVTM, CDR2 ANQGSEA. V was clipped by 7 bases and J by 5 bases, with 20 bases between them. The CDR3 sequence is CSAGLGQNAETQYF. The CDR3 DNA reads as TGCAGCGCCGGACTTGGGCAGAATGCGGAGACCCAGTACTTC.

V usage is TRBV29-1 and J usage is TRBJ2-7, with D maybe TRBD1 (6 bases). V was clipped by 3 bases and J by 0 bases, with 12 bases between them. In germline, CDR1 is SQVTM, CDR2 ANQGSEA. The CDR3 is made up of 14 amino acids. The CDR3 loop is CSVELAGVSYEQYF. The CDR3 DNA reads TGCAGCGTTGAGCTCGCAGGGGTCTCCTACGAGCAGTACTTC.

The chain links TRBV2 to TRBJ2-7; TRBD1 or TRBD2 may be the D gene (5 bases each). Germline CDR1 and CDR2: SNHLY and FYNNEI. Trimming stripped 9 bases from V and 1 base from J, with 13 bases between. This CDR3 comprises 13 residues. CDR3 residues: CASQGTESYEQYF. The CDR3 DNA reads as TGTGCCAGTCAAGGGACGGAGTCCTACGAGCAGTACTTC.

This clone was found a few times. This sequence joins TRBV2 and TRBJ1-6; 8 nucleotides align to TRBD1. Germline values: CDR1 SNHLY, CDR2 FYNNEI. CDR3 size: 15 residues. Trimming took 4 bases from V and 10 from J; bases not matched to a gene: 9. CDR3 nucleotides: TGTGCCAGCAGTGGGACAGGGTCTTTAGGCTCACCCCTCCACTTT. Residues: CASSGTGSLGSPLHF.

The V gene is TRBV29-1, the J gene TRBJ2-1, with D unresolved. The germline gives CDR1 SQVTM, CDR2 ANQGSEA. The ends were cut back, 7 bases at V and 0 bases at J, with 10 bases in the middle. This CDR3 spans 13 amino acids. CDR3 loop: CSGAISSYNEQFF. The CDR3 coding sequence is TGCAGCGGCGCTATAAGCTCCTACAATGAGCAGTTCTTC.

This clone appeared a single time. This chain joins TRBV4-2 and TRBJ1-6; 7 nucleotides line up with TRBD1. The germline V gene has CDR1 LGHNA and CDR2 YNFKEQ. CDR3 length equals 17 residues. The ends lost 2 bases at V and 4 bases at J; junction bases unmatched: 8. This chain's CDR3 is CASSQLDREPYNSPLHF. The CDR3 DNA follows: TGTGCCAGCAGCCAACTAGACAGGGAGCCATATAATTCACCCCTCCACTTT.

As regards this clone: At one boundary the junction diverges from the germline segment, which might be a read error. Other DNA variants within this sample encode the same CDR3. The gene calls are TRBV7-2 and TRBJ1-2, with a tentative D call TRBD1 (6 bases). CDR1 is SGHTA, CDR2 FQGNSA, per germline. The CDR3 sequence is 15 residues long. In DNA form, the CDR3 reads TGTGCCAGCAGCCTAGCCCCCGGGGGCGCTACGGGCTACACCTTC. Translating it yields CASSLAPGGATGYTF.

This chain links TRBV6-1 with TRBJ2-5; D remains ambiguous. This CDR3 is 11 amino acids long. Trimming removed 7 bases from V and 5 bases from J, with 8 bases in between. Germline V gives CDR1 MNHNS, CDR2 SASEGT. The CDR3 region is CASTHGETQYF. CDR3 nucleotides: TGTGCCAGCACCCACGGTGAGACCCAGTACTTC.

The CDR3 bases are TGTGCCAGCAGCTTTACGACGACCTCCTACGAGCAGTACTTC. Translation: CASSFTTTSYEQYF. The chain has TRBV11-2 and TRBJ2-7; D gene ambiguous. Germline lookup yields CDR1 SGHAT and CDR2 FQNNGV. Trimming removed 3 bases at V and 0 bases at J, with 9 bases between. This CDR3 comprises 14 residues.

The chain employs TRBV7-2 and TRBJ2-7; 8 bases are a match to TRBD1. Germline CDR1 reads SGHTA; CDR2 reads FQGNSA. V gave up 5 bases and J gave up 7 bases; unmatched junction bases: 13. The CDR3 sequence is 15 residues long. The chain's CDR3 is CASSPLRQGILEQYF. The DNA of the CDR3 is TGTGCCAGCAGCCCCCTCAGACAGGGGATTTTGGAGCAGTACTTC. Using reference TRBV7-2 and TRBJ2-7 for the parts outside the CDR3, the full variable domain is GAGVSQSPSNKVTEKGKDVELRCDPISGHTALYWYRQSLGQGLEFLIYFQGNSAPDKSGLPSDRFSAERTGGSVSTLTIQRTQQEDSAVYLCASSPLRQGILEQYFGPGTRLTVT.

The genes are TRBV6-6 and TRBJ2-1; weak D call: TRBD2 (6 bases). Germline V gene data show CDR1 as MNHNY and CDR2 as SVGAGI (reference sequence). There are 16 residues in the CDR3. Between the trimmed V and J ends, which lost 0 bases and 6 bases, there was a span of 15 bases. The CDR3 DNA follows: TGTGCCAGCAGTTACTCGGTACTAGCAGGCATCAATGAGCAGTTCTTC. This translates into CASSYSVLAGINEQFF.

This clone was counted a few times. DNA for the CDR3: TGTGCCAGTAGGTACAGGGGAGAGGGTCCCCTCCACTTT. The encoded protein is CASRYRGEGPLHF. V and J are TRBV19 and TRBJ1-6; 7 nucleotides align to TRBD1. Germline CDR1 reads LNHDA; CDR2 reads SQIVND (reference sequence). This CDR3 contains 13 residues. Losses at the gene ends were 6 bases for V and 13 bases for J; bases not matched to a gene: 9. Using reference TRBV19 and TRBJ1-6 for the parts outside the CDR3, the full variable domain is DGGITQSPKYLFRKEGQNVTLSCEQNLNHDAMYWYRQDPGQGLRLIYYSQIVNDFQKGDIAEGYSVSREKKESFPLTVTSAQKNPTAFYLCASRYRGEGPLHFGNGTRLTVT.

The chain has TRBV5-1 and TRBJ2-7; either TRBD1 or TRBD2 may fit D (5 bases each). V dropped 4 bases and J dropped 0 bases, with 8 bases sitting between them. The CDR3 has 13 amino acids. CDR1 is SGHRS, CDR2 YFSETQ, per germline. The CDR3 is CASSRDHSYEQYF. In DNA form, the CDR3 reads TGCGCCAGCAGCCGGGACCACTCCTACGAGCAGTACTTC.

This chain joins TRBV5-1 and TRBJ2-1, with TRBD1 identical over 9 bases. The CDR3 consists of 15 residues. Germline V CDR1 and CDR2: SGHRS, YFSETQ. V lost 6 bases and J lost 2; bases outside the gene matches: 6. DNA of the CDR3: TGCGCCAGCATCCCCGGGACAGGGACCTACAATGAGCAGTTCTTC. Amino acids: CASIPGTGTYNEQFF.